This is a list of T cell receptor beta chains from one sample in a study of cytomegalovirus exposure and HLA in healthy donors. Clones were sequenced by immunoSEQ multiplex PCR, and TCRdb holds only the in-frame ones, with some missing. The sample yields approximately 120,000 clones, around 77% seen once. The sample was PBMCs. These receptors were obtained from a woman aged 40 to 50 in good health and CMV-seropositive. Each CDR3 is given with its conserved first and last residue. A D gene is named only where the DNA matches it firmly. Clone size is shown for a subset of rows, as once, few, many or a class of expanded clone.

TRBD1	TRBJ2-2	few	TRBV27	TGTGCCAGCAGCACAGGGGGTAGCACCGGGGAGCTGTTTTTT	CASSTGGSTGELFF
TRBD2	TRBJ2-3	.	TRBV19	TGTGCCAGTAGTACCCGACTAGCGGGAGGGGAGAGAGATACGCAGTATTTT	CASSTRLAGGERDTQYF
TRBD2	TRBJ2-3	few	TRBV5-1	TGCGCCAGCAGCTTGTCGGTAGCGGGAGGGGGAGATACGCAGTATTTT	CASSLSVAGGGDTQYF
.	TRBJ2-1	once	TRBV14	TGTGCCAGCAGCCTCCGGGGGTTCTACAATGAGCAGTTCTTC	CASSLRGFYNEQFF
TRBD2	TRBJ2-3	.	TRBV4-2	TGTGCCAGCAGCCAAGATTGGAGCGGGACGCCCACAGATACGCAGTATTTT	CASSQDWSGTPTDTQYF
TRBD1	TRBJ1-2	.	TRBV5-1	TGCGCCAGCAGCTTGCTCCTCCCGGGACAGGGGGCGCGAGGCTACACCTTC	CASSLLLPGQGARGYTF
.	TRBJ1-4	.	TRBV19	TGTGCCAGTACCATCTCGTGGAGCCTGGGGGCGGAAAAACTGTTTTTT	CASTISWSLGAEKLFF
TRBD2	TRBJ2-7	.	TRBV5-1	TGCGCCAGCAGGCTAGCGGGAGCTCTCGAGCAGTACTTC	CASRLAGALEQYF
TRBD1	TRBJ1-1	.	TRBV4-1	TGCGCCAGCAGCCCAGGACAGGGGGTATATGACACTGAAGCTTTCTTT	CASSPGQGVYDTEAFF
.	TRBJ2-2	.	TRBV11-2	TGTGCCAGCAGAAAAGGGAGGTCGAACACCGGGGAGCTGTTTTTT	CASRKGRSNTGELFF
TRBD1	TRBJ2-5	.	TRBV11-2	TGTGCCAGCAGCTTAAATTTAGGGACAGCACAAGAGACCCAGTACTTC	CASSLNLGTAQETQYF
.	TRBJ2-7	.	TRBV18	TGTGCCAGCTCACCCCTCGGGGGAAGGAACGAGCAGTACTTC	CASSPLGGRNEQYF
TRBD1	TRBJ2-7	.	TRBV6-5	TGTGCCAGCAGTTATCCCGGGACAGGGGGCTACGAGCAGTACTTC	CASSYPGTGGYEQYF
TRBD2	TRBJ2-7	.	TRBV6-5	TGTGCCAGCAGTTACTCACGCGGGAGCACCTACGAGCAGTACTTC	CASSYSRGSTYEQYF